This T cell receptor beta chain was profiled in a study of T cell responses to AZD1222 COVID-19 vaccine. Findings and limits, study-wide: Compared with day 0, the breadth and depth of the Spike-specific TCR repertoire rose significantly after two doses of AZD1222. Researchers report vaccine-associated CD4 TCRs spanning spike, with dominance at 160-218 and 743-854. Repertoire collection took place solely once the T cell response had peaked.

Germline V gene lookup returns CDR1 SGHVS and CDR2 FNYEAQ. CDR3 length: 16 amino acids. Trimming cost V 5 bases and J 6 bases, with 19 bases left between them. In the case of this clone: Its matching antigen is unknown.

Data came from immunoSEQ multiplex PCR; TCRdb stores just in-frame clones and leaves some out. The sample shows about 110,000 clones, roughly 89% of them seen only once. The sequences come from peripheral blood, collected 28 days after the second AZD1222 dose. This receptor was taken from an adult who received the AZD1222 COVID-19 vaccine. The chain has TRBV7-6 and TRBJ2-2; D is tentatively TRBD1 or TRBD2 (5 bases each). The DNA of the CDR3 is TGTGCCAGCAGCACAGGCCGGGGCCAAAGGTCCGGGGAGCTGTTTTTT. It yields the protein CASSTGRGQRSGELFF.